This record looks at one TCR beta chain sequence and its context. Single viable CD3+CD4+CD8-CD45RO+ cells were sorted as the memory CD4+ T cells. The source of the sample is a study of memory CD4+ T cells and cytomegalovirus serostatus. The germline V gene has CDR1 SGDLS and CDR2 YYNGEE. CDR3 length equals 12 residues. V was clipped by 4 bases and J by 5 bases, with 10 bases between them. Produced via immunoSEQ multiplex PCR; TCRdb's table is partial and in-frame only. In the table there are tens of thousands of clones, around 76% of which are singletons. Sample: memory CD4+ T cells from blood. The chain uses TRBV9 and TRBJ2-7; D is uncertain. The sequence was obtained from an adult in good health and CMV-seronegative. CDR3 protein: CASSPGFDEQYF. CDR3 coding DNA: TGTGCCAGCAGCCCGGGCTTCGACGAGCAGTACTTC.